The present entry profiles one TCR beta chain with its context. This table comes from immunoSEQ multiplex PCR, and its TCRdb copy is limited to in-frame clones, with some not included. The sample yields 600,000 to 900,000 clones, approximately 85% seen once. Germline assignment: CDR1 SQVTM and CDR2 ANQGSEA. The CDR3 is 16 amino acids. V was pared by 0 bases and J by 3 bases, with 14 bases between. This entry comes from a study of shared T cell receptors in the human thymus. A further study also used this sample, focusing on human thymus T cells. That source reports: Resections obtained during corrective heart surgery supplied the thymus tissue.

V usage is TRBV29-1 and J usage is TRBJ2-2; TRBD1 might be the D (6 bases). The clonotype comes from a girl under three years old with a congenital heart defect. Input material: thymocytes. The CDR3 region is CSVEDLGRGDTGELFF. DNA for the CDR3: TGCAGCGTTGAAGACTTGGGCAGGGGTGACACCGGGGAGCTGTTTTTT.